A selection of T cell receptor beta chains follows, all from one sample in a study of technical replicates of blood from several donors. The repertoire was sequenced with immunoSEQ multiplex PCR; TCRdb's copy has only in-frame clones and lacks some. The top ten clones hold more than 0.2% of a sample with tens of thousands of clones, approximately 94% of them seen once. The sample consisted of T cells isolated from PBMCs. The receptor source for this set is a human donor in good health. Each CDR3 is given with its conserved first and last residue. The order of the fields is D gene, V gene, clone size, J gene, CDR3 DNA, CDR3 protein. A D gene is named only where the DNA matches it firmly. Not every row has a clone size; where given, it reads once, few, many or a size class.

D gene: -; V gene: TRBV7-9; clone size: -; J gene: TRBJ1-1; CDR3 DNA: TGTGCCAGCAGCTTAGAAGGAGAAGAAGCTTTCTTT; CDR3 protein: CASSLEGEEAFF
D gene: TRBD2; V gene: TRBV7-8; clone size: -; J gene: TRBJ2-1; CDR3 DNA: TGTGCCAGCCTAGCGGACTCCTACAATGAGCAGTTCTTC; CDR3 protein: CASLADSYNEQFF
D gene: TRBD1; V gene: TRBV5-6; clone size: -; J gene: TRBJ1-1; CDR3 DNA: TGTGCCAGCAGCATTACAGGGGAGAGGAACACTGAAGCTTTCTTT; CDR3 protein: CASSITGERNTEAFF
D gene: TRBD1; V gene: TRBV28; clone size: -; J gene: TRBJ2-3; CDR3 DNA: TGTGCCAGCAGCCGGGACAGGGGGGGTACAGATACGCAGTATTTT; CDR3 protein: CASSRDRGGTDTQYF
D gene: TRBD2; V gene: TRBV18; clone size: once; J gene: TRBJ2-5; CDR3 DNA: TGTGCCAGCTCACCAACTAGCGGGCAAGAGACCCAGTACTTC; CDR3 protein: CASSPTSGQETQYF
D gene: -; V gene: TRBV2; clone size: -; J gene: TRBJ2-3; CDR3 DNA: TGTGCCAGCAGTGAAGAAAAGGACAGCCGCACAGATACGCAGTATTTT; CDR3 protein: CASSEEKDSRTDTQYF
D gene: -; V gene: TRBV11-3; clone size: -; J gene: TRBJ2-7; CDR3 DNA: TGTGCCAGCAGCTTTGGGCAGCTCTACGAGCAGTACTTC; CDR3 protein: CASSFGQLYEQYF
D gene: TRBD2; V gene: TRBV28; clone size: -; J gene: TRBJ2-4; CDR3 DNA: TGTGCCAGCAGTTACTTCCTAGCGGGATTAGCCAAAAACATTCAGTACTTC; CDR3 protein: CASSYFLAGLAKNIQYF
D gene: TRBD1; V gene: TRBV6-1; clone size: -; J gene: TRBJ2-7; CDR3 DNA: TGTGCCAGCAGTGGGACAGGGCACGAGCAGTACTTC; CDR3 protein: CASSGTGHEQYF
D gene: -; V gene: TRBV5-1; clone size: -; J gene: TRBJ2-5; CDR3 DNA: TGCGCCAGCAGCCTTGACTCAGATCGGGAGACCCAGTACTTC; CDR3 protein: CASSLDSDRETQYF
D gene: -; V gene: TRBV27; clone size: -; J gene: TRBJ2-1; CDR3 DNA: TGTGCCAGCAGTTTAGCGTCTAACAATGAGCAGTTCTTC; CDR3 protein: CASSLASNNEQFF
D gene: TRBD1; V gene: TRBV2; clone size: -; J gene: TRBJ2-7; CDR3 DNA: TGTGCCAGCAGTGGACAAGGGACAGGGACTTCCTACGAGCAGTACTTC; CDR3 protein: CASSGQGTGTSYEQYF
D gene: -; V gene: TRBV13; clone size: -; J gene: TRBJ1-2; CDR3 DNA: TGTGCCAGCCGGAGCGGGGGAGACGGCTACACCTTC; CDR3 protein: CASRSGGDGYTF
D gene: TRBD1; V gene: TRBV6-1; clone size: once; J gene: TRBJ2-1; CDR3 DNA: TGTGCCAGCAGTGTATTTGGGGACAGCTACAATGAGCAGTTCTTC; CDR3 protein: CASSVFGDSYNEQFF
D gene: TRBD1; V gene: TRBV18; clone size: -; J gene: TRBJ1-2; CDR3 DNA: TGTGCCAGCTCACCACCGACAGGGACTGGCTACACCTTC; CDR3 protein: CASSPPTGTGYTF
D gene: -; V gene: TRBV7-9; clone size: -; J gene: TRBJ2-1; CDR3 DNA: TGTGCCAGCAGCTTAGCGTGGGGAGGTGGGGAGCAGTTCTTC; CDR3 protein: CASSLAWGGGEQFF
D gene: TRBD2; V gene: TRBV19; clone size: -; J gene: TRBJ2-7; CDR3 DNA: TGTGCCACCGCCCCGGGGAGCGGGAGGGCCTACGAGCAGTACTTC; CDR3 protein: CATAPGSGRAYEQYF
D gene: TRBD2; V gene: TRBV10-2; clone size: -; J gene: TRBJ2-2; CDR3 DNA: TGCGCCAGCAGTACTAGCGGGAACACCGGGGAGCTGTTTTTT; CDR3 protein: CASSTSGNTGELFF
D gene: TRBD1; V gene: TRBV25-1; clone size: -; J gene: TRBJ1-1; CDR3 DNA: TGTGCCAGCAGACCCCTAGGGACAGTCTGGGCCCATGAAGCTTTCTTT; CDR3 protein: CASRPLGTVWAHEAFF
D gene: -; V gene: TRBV5-1; clone size: -; J gene: TRBJ1-6; CDR3 DNA: TGCGCCAGCAGCTTCTGGACCGGCCTGGGTACTTCGGGGAATTCACCCCTCCACTTT; CDR3 protein: CASSFWTGLGTSGNSPLHF
D gene: -; V gene: TRBV7-3; clone size: -; J gene: TRBJ1-2; CDR3 DNA: TGTGCCAGCAGCCCAAGAGGGGACACGAACTATGGCTACACCTTC; CDR3 protein: CASSPRGDTNYGYTF